The rows below give T cell receptor beta chains drawn from one sample of a study of human T cells and chemical hapten exposure. From the RACE reads, TCRdb called clonotypes with MiXCR, one entry per CDR3 protein. The sample has around 34,000 distinct CDR3 sequences; around 6.4% are singletons. This sample comprised whole blood, obtained in connection with sensitization to the hapten diphenylcyclopropenone (DPC). These TCRs come from a woman younger than 45 with alopecia areata. Some clones in this sample may be carry-over from other donors' samples. The conserved cysteine and the conserved F or W are not part of the CDR3 here.

TRBJ1-5	12	TRBV6-5	ASSYSGRNQPQH
TRBJ2-5	13	TRBV9	ASSEAPTAQETQY
TRBJ2-7	10	TRBV5-5	ASSLAEREQY
TRBJ2-3	9	TRBV10-3	AGGSTDTQY
TRBJ2-7	12	TRBV7-9	ASSFLTGSEEQY
TRBJ1-2	13	TRBV4-1	ASSQVGGVYYGYT
TRBJ1-1	11	TRBV11-3	ASSYMSGNEAF
TRBJ1-1	12	TRBV10-3	ATLTGGMNTEAF
TRBJ2-2	11	TRBV12-3/TRBV12-4	ASQSRDTGELF
TRBJ1-1	12	TRBV4-1	ASSQPDGDTEAF
TRBJ2-7	13	TRBV28	ASSPNRIRISGQY
TRBJ2-1	11	TRBV20-1	SALTISYNEQF
TRBJ2-3	12	TRBV12-3/TRBV12-4	ASSLTGGTDTQY
TRBJ2-3	14	TRBV3-1	ASSQGLSSGTDTQY
TRBJ1-5	11	TRBV20-1	SARDRPNQPQH
TRBJ1-1	10	TRBV6-2/TRBV6-3	ASSYQDTEAF
TRBJ1-6	16	TRBV20-1	SARDREEPYSYNSPLH
TRBJ2-5	13	TRBV4-2	ASSQDGRLEETQY
TRBJ2-3	13	TRBV7-2	ASSVTGTSTDTQY
TRBJ2-3	11	TRBV5-4	ASSLVATDTQY